This entry lists 27 T cell receptor beta chains sequenced from one sample in a study of blood T cell repertoires in COVID-19. Using immunoSEQ multiplex PCR, the repertoire was profiled, and TCRdb retains in-frame clones only, with some absent. Altogether more than 80,000 clones are present, around 90% being singletons, with the ten largest covering 15% to 20%. Sequencing used peripheral blood. These receptors all stem from a woman aged 60 to 75 with COVID-19, enrolled during active disease.

This chain links TRBV25-1 with TRBJ1-1, with unresolved D. The length of the CDR3 is 14 residues. Germline CDR1 reads MGHDK; CDR2 reads SYGVNS. V lost 2 bases to trimming and J lost 6 bases, with 13 bases between them. The CDR3 nucleotides are TGTGCCAGCAGTGAAGGCCCGACATCTTCTGAAGCTTTCTTT. This translates into CASSEGPTSSEAFF.

This clone was detected only a few times. The V call is TRBV11-2, the J call TRBJ1-5; D is unresolved. The CDR3 extends over 13 amino acids. CDR1 is SGHAT, CDR2 FQNNGV, per germline. Trimming left V 5 bases short and J 3 bases short, with 8 bases between. The CDR3 protein is CASSQDYNQPQHF. DNA for the CDR3: TGTGCCAGCAGCCAGGACTACAATCAGCCCCAGCATTTT.

The V and J genes are TRBV18 and TRBJ1-6; D ambiguous. Germline CDR1 and CDR2: KGHSH and LQKENI. CDR3 length: 15 residues. V was cut by 2 bases and J by 10 bases, with 15 bases left in between. The CDR3 DNA reads TGTGCCAGCTCACCAGAATCGGCCCCGAGGTCACCCCTCCACTTT. As protein: CASSPESAPRSPLHF.

In DNA form, the CDR3 reads TGTGCCAGCAGCTTATTTCCCCCAGGGGTTTCTGGGGCCAACGTCCTGACTTTC. It codes for CASSLFPPGVSGANVLTF. The chain joins TRBV11-2 to TRBJ2-6; TRBD1 is a possible D gene (6 bases). There are 18 residues in the CDR3. CDR1 is SGHAT, CDR2 FQNNGV, per germline. The V and J ends lost 2 bases and 1 base respectively, with 15 bases between them.

This clone was detected a few times. V gene TRBV6-5 combines with J gene TRBJ2-7; tentative D call: TRBD1 (6 bases). V was cut by 7 bases and J by 0 bases, with 13 bases left in between. Germline lookup yields CDR1 MNHEY and CDR2 SVGAGI. There are 14 residues in the CDR3. The DNA for the CDR3 is TGTGCCAGCAAAGGGGGAGTTTACTCCTACGAGCAGTACTTC. Protein: CASKGGVYSYEQYF.

This clone occurred once. The rearrangement uses TRBV10-2 and TRBJ2-5; TRBD1 might be the D (5 bases). From germline, CDR1 is WSHSY and CDR2 SAAADI. The CDR3 covers 15 residues. The V and J ends lost 0 bases and 5 bases respectively, with 13 bases between them. The CDR3 region has the DNA TGCGCCAGCAGTGAGTCGGGGCAGGGTATGGAGACCCAGTACTTC. Protein: CASSESGQGMETQYF.

This chain joins TRBV10-3 and TRBJ2-7; 10 positions match TRBD1. The CDR3 is made up of 13 amino acids. Germline values: CDR1 ENHRY, CDR2 SYGVKD. V lost 10 bases to trimming and J lost 7 bases; unmatched junction nucleotides: 10. The CDR3 here is CASQRQGAGEQYF. For the CDR3, the DNA is TGTGCCAGTCAAAGACAGGGGGCGGGTGAGCAGTACTTC.

This chain joins TRBV5-5 and TRBJ1-1; D is unresolved. Germline lookup yields CDR1 SGHKS and CDR2 YYEKEE (reference sequence). This CDR3 comprises 15 residues. Trimming took off 0 bases at V and 0 bases at J, with 9 bases between the two ends. The CDR3 DNA reads TGTGCCAGCAGCTTGGATGGGCTCATGAACACTGAAGCTTTCTTT. It encodes CASSLDGLMNTEAFF.

This chain connects TRBV19 to TRBJ2-1; TRBD2 matches 10 bases. Trimming cost V 6 bases and J 8 bases; bases outside gene matches: 13. Germline V CDR1 and CDR2: LNHDA, SQIVND (reference sequence). The CDR3 has 16 residues. The CDR3 DNA is TGTGCCAGTAGCCCCGGGAGCGGGGGGGCCGCCTATGAGCAGTTCTTC. Encoded protein: CASSPGSGGAAYEQFF.

This clone came up a few times. The V and J genes are TRBV9 and TRBJ1-4; the D is unclear. The CDR3 has 14 residues. The germline gives CDR1 SGDLS, CDR2 YYNGEE. Trimming took off 3 bases at V and 3 bases at J, with 9 bases between the two ends. CDR3 nucleotide sequence: TGTGCCAGCAGCGCTGCGGGGTCTAATGAAAAACTGTTTTTT. Amino acid sequence: CASSAAGSNEKLFF.

The V gene is TRBV5-1, the J gene TRBJ2-3; 10 bases are a match to TRBD1. The CDR3 totals 14 residues. J was trimmed by 6 bases and V by 3 bases; bases with no gene match: 4. CDR1 and CDR2 from the germline V gene are SGHRS and YFSETQ. The CDR3 region is CASSWDRGTDTQYF. The CDR3 nucleotides are TGCGCCAGCAGCTGGGACAGGGGAACCGATACGCAGTATTTT.

There are a few counts of this clone. The chain has TRBV18 and TRBJ1-2, with 7 bases lining up with TRBD1. Trimming cost V 6 bases and J 1 base; bases outside gene matches: 5. The length of the CDR3 is 14 residues. CDR1 and CDR2 from the germline V gene are KGHSH and LQKENI. CDR3 protein: CASSSTGSNYGYTF. The CDR3 DNA is TGTGCCAGCTCCTCGACAGGGAGTAACTATGGCTACACCTTC.

The J gene is TRBJ1-6, the V gene TRBV5-6, with 9 nucleotides matching TRBD1. The CDR3 runs to 17 residues. Germline values: CDR1 SGHDT, CDR2 YYEEEE. J was trimmed by 9 bases and V by 3 bases; bases with no gene match: 13. This chain's CDR3 is CASSWGTGISQGSPLHF. The CDR3 DNA is TGTGCCAGCAGCTGGGGGACAGGGATCTCACAGGGTTCACCCCTCCACTTT.

This clone was observed once. The chain carries TRBV2 and TRBJ1-4; 12 nucleotides align to TRBD1. CDR1 and CDR2 from the germline V gene are SNHLY and FYNNEI. The V segment lost 7 bases and the J segment 0 bases; nucleotides outside the gene matches: 6. CDR3 length equals 17 residues. The CDR3 loop is CASTGQGAISTNEKLFF. Written as DNA, the CDR3 is TGTGCCAGCACGGGACAGGGGGCAATATCAACTAATGAAAAACTGTTTTTT.

This sequence joins TRBV7-9 and TRBJ2-1, with a possible D match to TRBD1 (6 bases). The V end was cut by 5 bases, the J end by 2 bases, with 13 bases between. CDR1 is SEHNR, CDR2 FQNEAQ, per germline (reference sequence). The CDR3 is 15 residues long. CDR3 in DNA: TGTGCCAGCAGCCCGACAGGTCGTCCCTACAATGAGCAGTTCTTC. It is translated as CASSPTGRPYNEQFF.

The genes are TRBV11-2 and TRBJ1-1, with TRBD1 as a possible D gene (6 bases). Trimming removed 2 bases at V and 10 bases at J, with 14 bases between. The CDR3 covers 13 residues. The V gene's germline CDR1 is SGHAT and CDR2 FQNNGV. The CDR3 reads CASSLSNRVAAFF. CDR3 sequence (DNA): TGTGCCAGCAGCTTAAGCAACAGGGTTGCAGCTTTCTTT.

The gene calls are TRBV7-8 and TRBJ1-5; TRBD1 matches 9 bases. J gave up 6 bases and V 5 bases, and 5 bases lay outside the gene matches. There are 14 residues in the CDR3. Germline loops: CDR1 SGHVS, CDR2 FQNEAQ. CDR3: CASSLRQGGQPQHF. Written as DNA, the CDR3 is TGTGCCAGCAGCCTACGACAGGGGGGTCAGCCCCAGCATTTT.

This chain links TRBV18 with TRBJ2-2; the D is unclear. Between the trimmed V and J ends, which lost 1 base and 6 bases, there was a span of 9 bases. The CDR3 has 14 amino acids. In germline, CDR1 is KGHSH, CDR2 LQKENI. CDR3 residues: CASSPRGSPGELFF. The CDR3, as DNA: TGTGCCAGCTCACCACGCGGAAGCCCCGGGGAGCTGTTTTTT.

The chain joins TRBV11-3 to TRBJ2-7, with 8 bases fitting TRBD1. The CDR3 runs to 13 residues. With 5 bases clipped from V and 4 bases from J, the junction kept 4 bases outside the gene matches. Germline lookup yields CDR1 SGHNT and CDR2 YENEEA. CDR3 sequence reads: CASSAGQGYEQYF. The CDR3 DNA reads as TGTGCCAGCAGCGCAGGACAGGGATACGAGCAGTACTTC.

The chain carries TRBV7-6 and TRBJ2-5, with 7 nucleotides matching TRBD1. Germline V gene data show CDR1 as SGHVS and CDR2 as FNYEAQ. The CDR3 spans 14 residues. The ends lost 4 bases at V and 0 bases at J; junction bases unmatched: 2. CDR3 nucleotide sequence: TGTGCCAGCAGCTCGGGGACAGACCAAGAGACCCAGTACTTC. Its translation: CASSSGTDQETQYF.

This chain connects TRBV6-5 to TRBJ1-4; no firm D call. The ends were cut back, 10 bases at V and 7 bases at J, with 16 bases in the middle. The length of the CDR3 is 13 residues. Germline V CDR1 and CDR2: MNHEY, SVGAGI. CDR3 nucleotide sequence: TGTGCCATTACCTCACACCCCGTTGAAAAACTGTTTTTT. It encodes CAITSHPVEKLFF.

The rearrangement uses TRBV6-2 or TRBV6-3 and TRBJ1-3; D not certain. This CDR3 region has 15 residues. The V and J ends lost 2 bases and 4 bases respectively, with 12 bases between them. From germline, CDR1 is MNHEY and CDR2 SVGEGT. The DNA of the CDR3 is TGTGCCAGCAGTTACAGACGGACTGAAGGAAACACCATATATTTT. The encoded protein is CASSYRRTEGNTIYF.

The gene calls are TRBV6-6 and TRBJ2-4; 10 bases are shared with TRBD1. The CDR3 contains 15 residues. CDR1 is MNHNY, CDR2 SVGAGI, per germline (reference sequence). V was pared by 6 bases and J by 6 bases, with 8 bases of the junction left unmatched. The CDR3 DNA is TGTGCCAGCAGCCAACGACAGGGGGCAACAAACATTCAGTACTTC. Translation: CASSQRQGATNIQYF.

This chain joins TRBV7-2 and TRBJ2-5; 15 bases line up with TRBD2. Germline values: CDR1 SGHTA, CDR2 FQGNSA. This CDR3 contains 17 residues. Losses at the gene ends were 5 bases for V and 5 bases for J; bases not matched to a gene: 9. The CDR3 protein is CASSIRTSGGGMETQYF. The DNA for the CDR3 is TGTGCCAGCAGCATCCGGACTAGCGGGGGGGGTATGGAGACCCAGTACTTC. Drawing the rest from reference TRBV7-2 and TRBJ2-5, the complete variable domain is GAGVSQSPSNKVTEKGKDVELRCDPISGHTALYWYRQSLGQGLEFLIYFQGNSAPDKSGLPSDRFSAERTGGSVSTLTIQRTQQEDSAVYLCASSIRTSGGGMETQYFGPGTRLLVL.

The CDR3 coding sequence is TGTGCCTGGAGGTCCCGGGACACGGGGGAAAAACTGTTTTTT. This encodes CAWRSRDTGEKLFF. This chain uses TRBV30 with TRBJ1-4; D may be TRBD1 (6 bases). The V and J ends lost 3 bases and 8 bases respectively, with 16 bases between them. Germline CDR1 reads GTSNPN; CDR2 reads SVGIG (reference sequence). The CDR3 is 14 residues long.

The chain combines TRBV6-5 with TRBJ1-5, with 7 nucleotides matching TRBD1. Germline V gives CDR1 MNHEY, CDR2 SVGAGI. V shed 3 bases, J shed 7 bases, and the junction held 6 bases outside the gene matches. The CDR3 contains 14 residues. CDR3 coding DNA: TGTGCCAGCAGTTATACAGGGGTAGGCCAGCCCCAGCATTTT. This encodes CASSYTGVGQPQHF.

The chain uses TRBV7-2 and TRBJ2-1; 11 bases are shared with TRBD2. There are 15 residues in the CDR3. Trimming took 4 bases from V and 4 from J; bases not matched to a gene: 3. Germline V gene data show CDR1 as SGHTA and CDR2 as FQGNSA. Here the CDR3 reads CASSYLAGGYNEQFF. CDR3 DNA: TGTGCCAGCAGCTATCTAGCGGGGGGTTACAATGAGCAGTTCTTC.